The 29 T cell receptor beta chains listed next were all sequenced from one sample in a study of blood T cell repertoires in COVID-19 (dated by TCRdb to about 2020). Libraries were prepared through the immunoSEQ multiplex PCR assay. TCRdb limited this immuneACCESS table to in-frame rearrangements with V and J called. A share of clones is missing; checked studies link under half to unresolved V genes, and the rest is unexplained. The sample has about 210,000 clones on record, about four fifths of them singletons. The top ten clones comprise under 8% of the sample. Sequencing used peripheral blood. These receptors were taken from a man aged 55 to 70 with acute or convalescent COVID-19.

The rearrangement joins TRBV9 to TRBJ2-7; 9 nucleotides match TRBD1. Losses at the gene ends were 4 bases for V and 6 bases for J; bases not matched to a gene: 8. This CDR3 comprises 14 residues. Germline V lookup: CDR1 SGDLS, CDR2 YYNGEE. CDR3 DNA: TGTGCCAGCAGCAGAGAGGGACAGGGCTTCGAGCAGTACTTC. It yields the protein CASSREGQGFEQYF.

DNA for the CDR3: TGCAGCGTAGTCGGACTAGCGGGGCCCACAGATACGCAGTATTTT. As protein: CSVVGLAGPTDTQYF. The gene calls are TRBV29-1 and TRBJ2-3; 12 nucleotides align to TRBD2. The trim removed 6 bases at V and 2 bases at J, leaving 6 bases unmatched. The CDR3 contains 15 residues. CDR1 SQVTM and CDR2 ANQGSEA come from the germline V gene.

This chain links TRBV4-3 with TRBJ2-7, with TRBD2 matching over 13 bases. Germline V lookup: CDR1 LGHNA, CDR2 YSLEER. This CDR3 has 16 residues. After removal of 0 bases from V and 7 bases from J, the junction contained 6 bases not matched to a gene. This CDR3 reads CASSQDGTSGDREQYF. The CDR3, as DNA: TGCGCCAGCAGCCAAGATGGGACTAGCGGGGACAGAGAGCAGTACTTC.

Only one count was recorded for this clone. The V call is TRBV27, the J call TRBJ2-7, with 14 nucleotides matching TRBD2. The germline V gene encodes CDR1 MNHEY and CDR2 SMNVEV (reference sequence). The CDR3 runs 14 residues. V was clipped by 6 bases and J by 4 bases; unmatched bases: 2. Here the CDR3 reads CASRGLAGVYEQYF. The CDR3 DNA reads as TGTGCCAGCAGGGGACTAGCGGGAGTTTACGAGCAGTACTTC.

The gene calls are TRBV10-3 and TRBJ2-5; D possibly corresponds to TRBD1 (5 bases). Germline CDR1 is ENHRY and CDR2 is SYGVKD. This CDR3 region has 13 residues. Trimming removed 8 bases from V and 2 bases from J, with 12 bases in between. The CDR3 spells CAISSQGQETQYF. Written as DNA, the CDR3 is TGTGCCATCTCTTCCCAGGGACAAGAGACCCAGTACTTC.

V gene TRBV19 combines with J gene TRBJ2-1; 10 bases map to TRBD2. The CDR3 contains 16 residues. After removal of 6 bases from V and 0 bases from J, the junction contained 5 bases not matched to a gene. The V gene's germline CDR1 is LNHDA and CDR2 SQIVND (reference sequence). Here the CDR3 DNA reads TGTGCCAGTAGGGTAGCGGGGGGTCACTCCTACAATGAGCAGTTCTTC. Translated: CASRVAGGHSYNEQFF.

This clone was detected only a few times. CDR3 sequence reads: CAISEDSPKFYTGELFF. CDR3 DNA sequence: TGTGCCATCAGTGAAGACTCGCCGAAATTCTACACCGGGGAGCTGTTTTTT. The rearrangement uses TRBV10-3 and TRBJ2-2; D not certain. V lost 3 bases and J 3 bases, leaving 17 bases between the germline ends. This CDR3 has 17 residues. Germline CDR1 is ENHRY and CDR2 is SYGVKD.

The chain has TRBV6-5 and TRBJ1-3, with TRBD1 matching 8 bases. The CDR3 has 14 amino acids. The V gene's germline CDR1 is MNHEY and CDR2 SVGAGI. V lost 6 bases, J lost 3 bases, and 4 bases stayed unmatched. The CDR3 coding sequence is TGTGCCAGCAGAGTAGACAGGGGTGGAAACACCATATATTTT. Its protein is CASRVDRGGNTIYF.

The V gene is TRBV6-5, the J gene TRBJ1-6; a weak D match, TRBD1 (6 bases). This CDR3 contains 14 residues. The V gene's germline CDR1 is MNHEY and CDR2 SVGAGI. V was clipped by 6 bases and J by 9 bases, with 15 bases between them. The CDR3, as DNA: TGTGCCAGCAGCTACAGGACAGCTGGTTCACCCCTCCACTTT. Translation: CASSYRTAGSPLHF.

This chain links TRBV7-2 with TRBJ2-4; TRBD1 aligns across 7 bases. Germline CDR1 SGHTA, CDR2 FQGNSA. The CDR3 contains 14 residues. After removal of 3 bases from V and 1 base from J, the junction contained 0 bases not matched to a gene. The CDR3 sequence is CASSLTGAKNIQYF. Here the CDR3 DNA reads TGTGCCAGCAGCTTGACAGGGGCCAAAAACATTCAGTACTTC.

The rearrangement links TRBV19 to TRBJ2-7; 8 positions agree with TRBD2. The CDR3 has 13 residues. The trim removed 5 bases at V and 3 bases at J, leaving 3 bases unmatched. The germline gives CDR1 LNHDA, CDR2 SQIVND (reference sequence). CDR3 bases: TGTGCCAGTAGTCCCCGGGAGGGCTACGAGCAGTACTTC. Amino acid sequence: CASSPREGYEQYF. Combining the CDR3 with reference TRBV19 and TRBJ2-7 gives the whole variable domain DGGITQSPKYLFRKEGQNVTLSCEQNLNHDAMYWYRQDPGQGLRLIYYSQIVNDFQKGDIAEGYSVSREKKESFPLTVTSAQKNPTAFYLCASSPREGYEQYFGPGTRLTVT.

This sequence joins TRBV19 and TRBJ1-4; TRBD1 might be the D (6 bases). The V gene's germline CDR1 is LNHDA and CDR2 SQIVND (reference sequence). Trimming cost V 6 bases and J 6 bases, with 17 bases left between them. The CDR3 extends over 15 amino acids. CDR3: CASRLQGDKDEKLFF. The CDR3 DNA is TGTGCCAGTAGATTACAGGGAGACAAAGATGAAAAACTGTTTTTT. Full variable domain (remainder filled in from reference TRBV19 and TRBJ1-4): DGGITQSPKYLFRKEGQNVTLSCEQNLNHDAMYWYRQDPGQGLRLIYYSQIVNDFQKGDIAEGYSVSREKKESFPLTVTSAQKNPTAFYLCASRLQGDKDEKLFFGSGTQLSVL.

V gene TRBV5-8 combines with J gene TRBJ1-2; D not certain. This CDR3 spans 14 amino acids. Per the germline V gene, CDR1 is SGHTS and CDR2 is YDEGEE. With 4 bases removed from V and 8 bases from J, the gap between germline ends came to 18 bases. The CDR3 loop reads CASSPPSPGGGYTF. In DNA, the CDR3 is TGTGCCAGCAGCCCCCCAAGCCCGGGAGGGGGCTACACCTTC.

V is TRBV5-8 and J is TRBJ2-7; 8 bases align to TRBD1. Germline V gene sequence: CDR1 SGHTS, CDR2 YDEGEE. The CDR3 is 13 amino acids. J was trimmed by 4 bases and V by 4 bases; bases with no gene match: 4. The CDR3 loop is CASSRTGPYEQYF. CDR3 sequence (DNA): TGTGCCAGCAGCCGGACAGGGCCTTACGAGCAGTACTTC.

V and J are TRBV7-2 and TRBJ2-1; D not certain. V was shortened by 5 bases and J by 4 bases, with 24 bases between the two germline ends. Germline values: CDR1 SGHTA, CDR2 FQGNSA. There are 18 residues in the CDR3. CDR3 DNA sequence: TGTGCCAGCAGCAACGCCTTGGGTAGCACCCTCAGATACAATGAGCAGTTCTTC. Protein: CASSNALGSTLRYNEQFF.

The chain carries TRBV21-1 and TRBJ1-2. TRBV21-1 is annotated as a pseudogene. This CDR3 contains 16 residues. The CDR3 reads CASSKEGGGPTRGYTF. The DNA of the CDR3 is TGTGCCAGCAGCAAAGAGGGGGGAGGGCCAACGCGCGGCTACACCTTC.

The chain has TRBV27 and TRBJ1-2; D is uncertain. This CDR3 has 12 residues. The V end was cut by 4 bases, the J end by 6 bases, with 9 bases between. In germline, CDR1 is MNHEY, CDR2 SMNVEV (reference sequence). The CDR3 nucleotides are TGTGCCAGCAGTTCCCCGGGAAATGGCTACACCTTC. This translates into CASSSPGNGYTF.

This chain uses TRBV3-1 (or the pseudogene TRBV3-2) with TRBJ1-2; D is undetermined. V was trimmed by 4 bases and J by 4 bases, leaving 22 bases between them. The CDR3 sequence is 17 residues long. CDR1 and CDR2 from the germline V gene are LGHDT and YNNKEL (reference sequence). The CDR3 is CASSPASLSPRSYGYTF. The CDR3 nucleotides read TGTGCCAGCAGCCCCGCCAGTCTAAGTCCAAGGAGCTATGGCTACACCTTC.

This clone came up a few times. V usage is TRBV5-5 and J usage is TRBJ1-2; unclear D gene. The length of the CDR3 is 14 residues. CDR1 is SGHKS, CDR2 YYEKEE, per germline (reference sequence). Trimming removed 3 bases from V and 6 bases from J, with 15 bases in between. CDR3 in amino acids: CASSSTRAADGYTF. CDR3 nucleotides: TGTGCCAGCAGCTCGACACGGGCAGCGGATGGCTACACCTTC.

The gene calls are TRBV19 and TRBJ1-5; 8 nucleotides line up with TRBD1. Trimming removed 5 bases from V and 4 bases from J; junction bases left unmatched: 10. CDR1 and CDR2 (germline): LNHDA, SQIVND (reference sequence). The CDR3 runs 16 residues. The CDR3 DNA follows: TGTGCCAGTAGTCCAAATGACAGGGGAGGGAATCAGCCCCAGCATTTT. This codes for CASSPNDRGGNQPQHF.

The chain carries TRBV29-1 and TRBJ1-2; D ambiguous. V dropped 4 bases and J dropped 3 bases, with 6 bases sitting between them. The CDR3 is made up of 11 amino acids. CDR1 is SQVTM and CDR2 is ANQGSEA in the germline V gene. Written as DNA, the CDR3 is TGCAGCGTTGTTACATACTATGGCTACACCTTC. This encodes CSVVTYYGYTF. Supplemented by reference TRBV29-1 and TRBJ1-2, the full variable domain reads SAVISQKPSRDICQRGTSLTIQCQVDSQVTMMFWYRQQPGQSLTLIATANQGSEATYESGFVIDKFPISRPNLTFSTLTVSNMSPEDSSIYLCSVVTYYGYTFGSGTRLTVV.

CDR3 bases: TGTGCCAGCAGCCAACAGGGGGACACCGGGGAGCTGTTTTTT. This codes for CASSQQGDTGELFF. The chain uses TRBV7-9 and TRBJ2-2; 8 bases match TRBD1. Germline loops: CDR1 SEHNR, CDR2 FQNEAQ (reference sequence). Trimming removed 5 bases from V and 3 bases from J; junction bases left unmatched: 2. The CDR3 runs 14 residues.

The J gene is TRBJ2-1, the V gene TRBV6-2 or TRBV6-3; 9 bases are a match to TRBD2. The trim removed 7 bases at V and 3 bases at J, leaving 13 bases unmatched. Germline loops: CDR1 MNHEY, CDR2 SVGEGT. CDR3 length: 17 residues. The CDR3 nucleotides read TGTGCCAGCACCCCCAACCCCAGCGGGGGGTTCTACAATGAGCAGTTCTTC. This translates into CASTPNPSGGFYNEQFF.

The rearrangement links TRBV5-5 to TRBJ2-7; 8 bases map to TRBD2. The length of the CDR3 is 15 residues. V dropped 4 bases and J dropped 2; count of bases not matched to a gene: 8. Germline V lookup: CDR1 SGHKS, CDR2 YYEKEE (reference sequence). The CDR3 loop is CASSISLAGAYEQYF. The CDR3 region has the DNA TGTGCCAGCAGCATCTCCCTAGCGGGTGCCTACGAGCAGTACTTC.

The rearrangement links TRBV7-2 to TRBJ1-1; 7 bases align to TRBD1. This CDR3 contains 15 residues. CDR1 and CDR2 from the germline V gene are SGHTA and FQGNSA. Trimming cost V 4 bases and J 1 base; bases outside gene matches: 6. The CDR3 DNA is TGTGCCAGCAGCTACAGGGGTCACGGGAACACTGAAGCTTTCTTT. Amino acid sequence: CASSYRGHGNTEAFF.

The CDR3 loop reads CASDLIGEGTEAFF. DNA for the CDR3: TGTGCCAGCGACCTCATAGGGGAGGGCACTGAAGCTTTCTTT. This chain joins TRBV2 and TRBJ1-1; D is perhaps TRBD1 (5 bases). V was shortened by 8 bases and J by 4 bases, with 17 bases between the two germline ends. The CDR3 is 14 amino acids. Per germline, CDR1 SNHLY and CDR2 FYNNEI.

This chain connects TRBV11-1 to TRBJ2-7, with D perhaps TRBD2 (7 bases). V was shortened by 5 bases and J by 7 bases, with 21 bases between the two germline ends. Germline V gene lookup returns CDR1 SGHAT and CDR2 FQDESV (reference sequence). The CDR3 is 15 residues long. CDR3 nucleotides: TGTGCCAGCAGCGGGATTGGAGGGGGGGCAAATGAGCAGTACTTC. Its translation is CASSGIGGGANEQYF.

The chain carries TRBV2 and TRBJ1-5; possibly TRBD1 for D (6 bases). CDR1 and CDR2 from the germline V gene are SNHLY and FYNNEI. The CDR3 runs 14 residues. V was cut by 6 bases and J by 0 bases, with 9 bases left in between. The CDR3 sequence: CASRSDSSNQPQHF. The CDR3 bases are TGTGCCAGCAGATCGGACAGTAGCAATCAGCCCCAGCATTTT.

The chain has TRBV15 and TRBJ2-1; D is possibly TRBD2 (6 bases). Germline V lookup: CDR1 LNHNV, CDR2 YYDKDF (reference sequence). V lost 0 bases and J lost 5, with 23 bases in between. CDR3 length: 19 amino acids. In nucleotides, the CDR3 is TGTGCCACCAGCAGAGATGCGCGGATTAGCGGTCAACTACACAATGAGCAGTTCTTC. Protein product: CATSRDARISGQLHNEQFF. The variable domain in full, completed from reference TRBV15 and TRBJ2-1, reads DAMVIQNPRYQVTQFGKPVTLSCSQTLNHNVMYWYQQKSSQAPKLLFHYYDKDFNNEADTPDNFQSRRPNTSFCFLDIRSPGLGDTAMYLCATSRDARISGQLHNEQFFGPGTRLTVL.